Each of the 26 T cell receptor beta chains below was sequenced from the same sample in a study of vaccination and CD4 T cells after COVID-19. Sequence data for DNA of cultured CD4+ T cells were generated by the Oncomine TCR Beta short-read assay. TCRdb redid the calling of the PCR reads with MiXCR, one entry per CDR3 protein. The sample includes about 8,600 distinct CDR3 sequences, around 33% of them seen just once. Treatment described: 10-day PBMC culture with coronavirus spike peptide pools or control peptides (ViraFEST assay). No antigen has been identified for these receptors. What was sequenced was cultured CD4+ T cells from blood. The receptor source for this set is a human donor with COVID-19.

The CDR3 region is CASSLDAGGIDTQYF. The CDR3 DNA reads TGTGCCAGCAGCTTAGATGCGGGGGGGATAGATACGCAGTATTTT. The rearrangement uses TRBV7-2 and TRBJ2-3; 9 nucleotides align to TRBD2. V trimming: 1 base; J trimming: 5 bases; junction bases outside the gene matches: 4. The CDR3 is 15 residues long. In germline, CDR1 is SGHTA, CDR2 FQGNSA.

The chain links TRBV5-6 to TRBJ2-5; maybe TRBD2 (6 bases). The CDR3 runs 16 residues. Germline V CDR1 and CDR2: SGHDT, YYEEEE. Trimming pared 5 bases from V and 2 bases from J, leaving 19 bases between. CDR3: CASSPSRGSGQETQYF. In nucleotides, the CDR3 is TGTGCCAGCAGTCCCTCCCGGGGGAGTGGGCAAGAGACCCAGTACTTC. Using reference TRBV5-6 and TRBJ2-5 for the parts outside the CDR3, the full variable domain is DAGVTQSPTHLIKTRGQQVTLRCSPKSGHDTVSWYQQALGQGPQFIFQYYEEEERQRGNFPDRFSGHQFPNYSSELNVNALLLGDSALYLCASSPSRGSGQETQYFGPGTRLLVL.

This clonotype was seen more than once but under ten times. V and J are TRBV6-4 and TRBJ1-1; D remains ambiguous. Between the trimmed V and J ends, which lost 4 bases and 6 bases, there was a span of 12 bases. CDR1 is MRHNA, CDR2 SNTAGT, per germline. The length of the CDR3 is 13 residues. Written as DNA, the CDR3 is TGTGCCAGCAGTGCCGACGAGTCATCTGAAGCTTTCTTT. It translates to CASSADESSEAFF.

This chain joins TRBV6-5 and TRBJ2-3; D might be TRBD2 (7 bases). CDR1 is MNHEY and CDR2 is SVGAGI in the germline V gene. This CDR3 region has 17 residues. Trimming left V 2 bases short and J 4 bases short, with 19 bases between. This CDR3 is CASSYGGAYSVADTQYF. The CDR3 DNA reads TGTGCCAGCAGTTACGGGGGGGCTTACTCGGTGGCAGATACGCAGTATTTT.

This clonotype showed up just a few times. Compared with germline, one end of the junction differs, possibly owing to a read error. This sequence joins TRBV7-7 and TRBJ1-4; 9 bases are shared with TRBD1. CDR1 is SSHAT, CDR2 FNYEAQ, per germline (reference sequence). The CDR3 spans 13 residues. CDR3 DNA: TGTGCTAGCAGCACGGACAGGGGCGAAAAACTGTTTTTT. Its translation is CASSTDRGEKLFF.

The rearrangement uses TRBV28 and TRBJ1-5; tentative D call: TRBD1 (6 bases). From germline, CDR1 is MDHEN and CDR2 SYDVKM. V was clipped by 3 bases and J by 7 bases, with 13 bases between them. This CDR3 is 14 amino acids long. CDR3 sequence reads: CASSFNGGWQPQHF. The CDR3 DNA is TGTGCCAGCAGTTTTAACGGGGGCTGGCAGCCCCAGCATTTT.

This clonotype was detected a few times. The chain combines TRBV18 with TRBJ2-5, with 12 bases that match TRBD2. With 4 bases clipped from V and 2 bases from J, the junction kept 2 bases outside the gene matches. CDR1 KGHSH and CDR2 LQKENI come from the germline V gene. This CDR3 comprises 15 residues. The CDR3 DNA is TGTGCCAGCTCACGGACTAGCGGGGCTCAAGAGACCCAGTACTTC. It is translated as CASSRTSGAQETQYF.

This clonotype was recorded once. The CDR3 region is CATSRDLGNPGTSGGLAKNIQYF. CDR3 coding DNA: TGTGCCACCAGCAGAGATCTTGGGAACCCCGGGACTAGCGGGGGTTTAGCCAAAAACATTCAGTACTTC. The chain recombines TRBV15 with TRBJ2-4; TRBD2 agrees at 14 bases. Germline lookup yields CDR1 LNHNV and CDR2 YYDKDF (reference sequence). This CDR3 contains 23 residues. With 0 bases clipped from V and 0 bases from J, the junction kept 16 bases outside the gene matches.

The genes are TRBV11-3 and TRBJ1-6; tentative D call: TRBD1 (5 bases). The CDR3 consists of 15 residues. Trimming cost V 1 base and J 8 bases, with 12 bases left between them. Germline values: CDR1 SGHNT, CDR2 YENEEA. The CDR3 sequence: CASSLGQGIDSPLHF. The CDR3 bases are TGTGCCAGCAGCTTAGGGCAGGGCATAGATTCACCCCTCCACTTT.

This chain uses TRBV20-1 with TRBJ1-5; a possible D gene is TRBD1 (5 bases). Trimming cost V 5 bases and J 1 base, with 9 bases left between them. The length of the CDR3 is 13 residues. The germline V gene encodes CDR1 DFQATT and CDR2 SNEGSKA (reference sequence). CDR3 sequence reads: CSASRDSNQPQHF. The CDR3 DNA reads TGCAGTGCTTCCCGGGACAGCAATCAGCCCCAGCATTTT.

In its sample, this clonotype was seen a few times. DNA of the CDR3: TGCAGTGCTAGAAATACCGTGAACACTGAAGCTTTCTTT. This gives the protein CSARNTVNTEAFF. This chain connects TRBV20-1 to TRBJ1-1, with no clear D. Germline V gene sequence: CDR1 DFQATT, CDR2 SNEGSKA (reference sequence). The ends were cut back, 2 bases at V and 0 bases at J, with 7 bases in the middle. The CDR3 consists of 13 residues.

The chain joins TRBV6-4 to TRBJ2-5; D unresolved. The CDR3 consists of 13 residues. V was shortened by 6 bases and J by 5 bases, with 13 bases between the two germline ends. Looked up from germline, CDR1 is MRHNA and CDR2 is SNTAGT. DNA for the CDR3: TGTGCCAGCAGCCGTAGGGCCGGCGAGACCCAGTACTTC. This codes for CASSRRAGETQYF.

The rearrangement uses TRBV6-1 and TRBJ2-6, with D perhaps TRBD2 (6 bases). This CDR3 comprises 15 residues. Germline-derived CDR1 and CDR2 are MNHNS and SASEGT. V was clipped by 7 bases and J by 2 bases, with 12 bases between them. In DNA, the CDR3 is TGTGCCAGCACCCAGCCGGGGGCTGGGGCCAACGTCCTGACTTTC. Its protein is CASTQPGAGANVLTF.

V usage is TRBV20-1 and J usage is TRBJ2-6; TRBD1 agrees at 7 bases. Losses at the gene ends were 3 bases for V and 1 base for J; bases not matched to a gene: 9. Germline CDR1 and CDR2: DFQATT and SNEGSKA (reference sequence). This CDR3 comprises 17 residues. CDR3 in DNA: TGCAGTGCTAGTTCGGCAGGGGGAGAATCTGGGGCCAACGTCCTGACTTTC. It is translated as CSASSAGGESGANVLTF.

This chain joins TRBV7-9 and TRBJ2-3, with TRBD2 as a possible D gene (5 bases). Trimming removed 1 base at V and 4 bases at J, with 9 bases between. Germline loops: CDR1 SEHNR, CDR2 FQNEAQ (reference sequence). The CDR3 spans 14 residues. CDR3 in amino acids: CASSLGRTSDTQYF. Written as DNA, the CDR3 is TGTGCCAGCAGCTTAGGGAGGACTTCAGATACGCAGTATTTT.

This clonotype is labeled medium-sized (0.01 to 0.1%). The chain recombines TRBV7-2 with TRBJ2-2; 7 nucleotides agree with TRBD2. Per the germline V gene, CDR1 is SGHTA and CDR2 is FQGNSA. J gave up 5 bases and V 6 bases, and 15 bases lay outside the gene matches. The CDR3 sequence is 17 residues long. The CDR3 loop reads CASRYDTIAGQTGELFF. In DNA form, the CDR3 reads TGTGCCAGCAGATATGACACGATAGCGGGCCAAACCGGGGAGCTGTTTTTT.

This chain links TRBV11-2 with TRBJ2-7, with D tentatively TRBD1 (6 bases). The V gene's germline CDR1 is SGHAT and CDR2 FQNNGV. CDR3 length: 15 amino acids. Deletions cut 2 bases from V and 0 bases from J, with 11 bases between. Here the CDR3 reads CASSLNTGSSYEQYF. CDR3 DNA: TGTGCCAGCAGCTTAAATACAGGGAGCTCCTACGAGCAGTACTTC.

Only a few counts were recorded for this clonotype. V usage is TRBV27 and J usage is TRBJ1-1; no clear D gene. CDR1 MNHEY and CDR2 SMNVEV come from the germline V gene (reference sequence). This CDR3 spans 14 amino acids. Trimming pared 2 bases from V and 1 base from J, leaving 8 bases between. CDR3 sequence: CASSLGWANTEAFF. In nucleotides, the CDR3 is TGTGCCAGCAGTTTAGGTTGGGCGAACACTGAAGCTTTCTTT.

This clonotype was picked up a small number of times. The J gene is TRBJ1-2, the V gene TRBV28; D not certain. CDR1 is MDHEN and CDR2 is SYDVKM in the germline V gene. Trimming pared 3 bases from V and 0 bases from J, leaving 5 bases between. This CDR3 has 13 residues. CDR3 in amino acids: CASSLAANYGYTF. The DNA of the CDR3 is TGTGCCAGCAGTTTGGCGGCTAACTATGGCTACACCTTC.

The chain has TRBV10-1 and TRBJ1-6; D is ambiguous. The V gene lost 6 bases and the J gene lost 6 bases, with 12 bases spanning the gap. Germline CDR1 WNHNN, CDR2 SYGVQD (reference sequence). The CDR3 is 14 amino acids. DNA of the CDR3: TGCGCCAGCAGCCAAGGAGGGTCTAATTCACCCCTCCACTTT. It codes for CASSQGGSNSPLHF.

The chain uses TRBV5-1 and TRBJ2-7, with 8 bases matching TRBD1. Germline trimming cut 1 base from V and 2 bases from J; bases unmatched to any gene: 2. This CDR3 is 14 amino acids long. Germline V gene sequence: CDR1 SGHRS, CDR2 YFSETQ. The CDR3 DNA sequence: TGCGCCAGCAGCTTGACGGGACAGGCCTACGAGCAGTACTTC. Its translation is CASSLTGQAYEQYF.

This clonotype was observed a handful of times. The chain carries TRBV6-5 and TRBJ2-5; TRBD2 agrees at 11 bases. The CDR3 is made up of 18 amino acids. V trimming: 1 base; J trimming: 2 bases; junction bases outside the gene matches: 9. Looked up from germline, CDR1 is MNHEY and CDR2 is SVGAGI. CDR3 protein: CASSYLSSGGSVQETQYF. In nucleotides, the CDR3 is TGTGCCAGCAGTTACTTGTCTAGCGGGGGGTCAGTACAAGAGACCCAGTACTTC.

The genes are TRBV11-2 and TRBJ1-1, with TRBD1 matching 7 bases. CDR1 and CDR2 (germline): SGHAT, FQNNGV. The trim removed 5 bases at V and 7 bases at J, leaving 4 bases unmatched. The CDR3 runs 12 residues. CDR3 sequence reads: CASSRRGGEAFF. The CDR3 bases are TGTGCCAGCAGCCGCAGGGGGGGTGAAGCTTTCTTT.

The chain has TRBV28 and TRBJ1-5; maybe TRBD1 (5 bases). Trimming removed 2 bases from V and 7 bases from J, with 12 bases in between. Germline V gene sequence: CDR1 MDHEN, CDR2 SYDVKM. The CDR3 contains 14 residues. CDR3 sequence: CASSLQGGAQPQHF. The CDR3 bases are TGTGCCAGCAGTTTACAGGGTGGAGCGCAGCCCCAGCATTTT.

This clonotype was recorded a few times. The junction shows a germline mismatch at one end, possibly a read error. This sequence joins TRBV7-9 and TRBJ1-2; weak D call: TRBD1 (6 bases). This CDR3 is 16 amino acids long. Germline V gives CDR1 SEHNR, CDR2 FQNEAQ (reference sequence). The CDR3 coding sequence is TGTGCCAGCAGCTTACTCGGGGGGCCCAGGGAAGAACTACTAGACTTC. This translates into CASSLLGGPREELLDF.

This clonotype was found a few times. The chain combines TRBV27 with TRBJ2-5; perhaps TRBD2 as D (5 bases). In germline, CDR1 is MNHEY, CDR2 SMNVEV (reference sequence). V lost 6 bases and J lost 5, with 13 bases in between. The CDR3 spans 13 residues. CDR3 loop: CASRLATRETQYF. The CDR3 DNA follows: TGTGCCAGCAGGCTAGCTACTCGGGAGACCCAGTACTTC.